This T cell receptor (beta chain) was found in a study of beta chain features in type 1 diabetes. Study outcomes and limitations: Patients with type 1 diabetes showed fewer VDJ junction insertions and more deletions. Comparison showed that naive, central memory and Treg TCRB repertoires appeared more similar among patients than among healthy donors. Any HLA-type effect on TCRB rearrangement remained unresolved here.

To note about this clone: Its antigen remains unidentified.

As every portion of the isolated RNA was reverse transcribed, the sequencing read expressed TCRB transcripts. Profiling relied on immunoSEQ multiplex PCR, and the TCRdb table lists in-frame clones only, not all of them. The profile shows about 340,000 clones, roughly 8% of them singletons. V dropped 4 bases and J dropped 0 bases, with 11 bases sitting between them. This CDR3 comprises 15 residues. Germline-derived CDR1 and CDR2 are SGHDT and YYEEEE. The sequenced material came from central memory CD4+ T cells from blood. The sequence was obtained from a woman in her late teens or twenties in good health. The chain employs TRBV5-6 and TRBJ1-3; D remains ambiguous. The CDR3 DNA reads TGTGCCAGCAGCCCCGGAGCAGGCTCTGGAAACACCATATATTTT. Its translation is CASSPGAGSGNTIYF.